This paragraph covers one TCR beta chain sequence. Time point here: pretreatment peripheral blood. The data were produced by immunoSEQ multiplex PCR, yet TCRdb's version contains in-frame clones alone and is incomplete. Among 95,000 to 100,000 clones, around 90% were seen once, and the ten largest hold roughly 2%. The data stem from a study of PD-L1 blockade in urothelial cancer. Looked up from germline, CDR1 is SGHTA and CDR2 is FQGNSA. The length of the CDR3 is 14 residues. Trimming stripped 4 bases from V and 2 bases from J, with 9 bases between. V usage is TRBV7-2 and J usage is TRBJ2-1; D might be TRBD2 (5 bases). Sequencing used PBMCs, obtained around atezolizumab (anti-PD-L1) treatment. The receptor was derived from a man aged 55 to 70 with urothelial cancer. The CDR3 loop reads CASSYGLPYNEQFF. The CDR3 coding sequence is TGTGCCAGCAGCTATGGACTCCCCTACAATGAGCAGTTCTTC.